The source of this T cell receptor beta chain is a study of CD8 T cells in ankylosing spondylitis. Study conclusions and caveats: Clones linked to disease, bearing a CD8+ phenotype, were relatively rare in peripheral blood. About 8 highly homologous variants made up a TCR beta motif, and this motif appeared characteristic of ankylosing spondylitis blood.

The junction had 5 bases not matched to a gene; V was cut back by 4 bases and J by 0 bases. Looked up from germline, CDR1 is LGHNA and CDR2 is YNFKEQ. This CDR3 region has 17 residues. Generation of TCR beta libraries employed quantitative 5'-RACE incorporating molecular barcodes. TCRdb independently ran MiXCR on the 5' RACE reads; one entry per CDR3 protein. The sample lists under 950,000 distinct CDR3 sequences; 19% were seen once. A word on this clonotype: As yet, its antigen is unknown.

The specimen was blood, either unsorted or a sorted T cell fraction (not recorded which). The V and J genes are TRBV4-2 and TRBJ2-1, with 11 bases aligning to TRBD2. The receptor was isolated from a male donor with ankylosing spondylitis. The CDR3 region is CASSPLAGGTSYNEQFF. The DNA for the CDR3 is TGTGCCAGCAGCCCTTTAGCGGGAGGGACCTCCTACAATGAGCAGTTCTTC.